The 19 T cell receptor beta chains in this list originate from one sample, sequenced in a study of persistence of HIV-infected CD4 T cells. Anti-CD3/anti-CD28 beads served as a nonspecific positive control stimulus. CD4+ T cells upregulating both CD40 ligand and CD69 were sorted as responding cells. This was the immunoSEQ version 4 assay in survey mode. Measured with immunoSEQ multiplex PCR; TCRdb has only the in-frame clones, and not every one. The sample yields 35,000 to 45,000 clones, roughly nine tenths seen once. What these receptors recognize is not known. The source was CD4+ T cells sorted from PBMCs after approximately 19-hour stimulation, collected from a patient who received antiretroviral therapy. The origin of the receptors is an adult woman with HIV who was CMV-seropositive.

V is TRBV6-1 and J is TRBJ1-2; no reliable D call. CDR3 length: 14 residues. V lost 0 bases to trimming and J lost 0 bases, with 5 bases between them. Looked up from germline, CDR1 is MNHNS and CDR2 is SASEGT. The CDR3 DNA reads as TGTGCCAGCAGTGAAGCGGGGACTAACTATGGCTACACCTTC. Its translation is CASSEAGTNYGYTF.

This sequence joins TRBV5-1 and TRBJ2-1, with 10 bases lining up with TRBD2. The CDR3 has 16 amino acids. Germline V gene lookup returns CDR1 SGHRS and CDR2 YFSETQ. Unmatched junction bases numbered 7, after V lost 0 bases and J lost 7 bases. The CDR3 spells CASSLGVLAGENEQFF. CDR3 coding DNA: TGCGCCAGCAGCTTGGGTGTCCTAGCGGGGGAGAATGAGCAGTTCTTC.

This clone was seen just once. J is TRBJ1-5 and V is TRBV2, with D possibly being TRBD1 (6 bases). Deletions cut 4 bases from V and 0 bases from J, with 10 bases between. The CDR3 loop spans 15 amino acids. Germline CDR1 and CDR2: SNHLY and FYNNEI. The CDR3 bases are TGTGCCAGCAGTGTGGGGACACATAGCAATCAGCCCCAGCATTTT. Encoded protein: CASSVGTHSNQPQHF.

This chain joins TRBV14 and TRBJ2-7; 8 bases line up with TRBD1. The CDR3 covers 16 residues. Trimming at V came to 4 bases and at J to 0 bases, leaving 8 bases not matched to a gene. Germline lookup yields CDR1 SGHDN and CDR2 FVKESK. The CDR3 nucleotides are TGTGCCAGCAGCCCCCTCCGACAGGGGATCTCCTACGAGCAGTACTTC. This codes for CASSPLRQGISYEQYF.

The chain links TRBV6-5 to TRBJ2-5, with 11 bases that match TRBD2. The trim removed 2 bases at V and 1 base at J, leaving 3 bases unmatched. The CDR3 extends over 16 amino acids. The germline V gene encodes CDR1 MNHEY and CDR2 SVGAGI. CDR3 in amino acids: CASSYPGLAVQETQYF. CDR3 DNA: TGTGCCAGCAGTTACCCGGGACTAGCGGTCCAAGAGACCCAGTACTTC.

CDR3: CASSVATGRGLLRQPQHF. As DNA, the CDR3 is TGTGCCAGCAGCGTAGCTACGGGCAGGGGGCTATTACGTCAGCCCCAGCATTTT. The chain combines TRBV9 with TRBJ1-5, with 8 bases identical to TRBD1. The CDR3 loop spans 18 amino acids. V was pared by 0 bases and J by 6 bases, with 14 bases of the junction left unmatched. CDR1 is SGDLS, CDR2 YYNGEE, per germline. The variable domain in full, with the rest retrieved from reference TRBV9 and TRBJ1-5, is DSGVTQTPKHLITATGQRVTLRCSPRSGDLSVYWYQQSLDQGLQFLIQYYNGEERAKGNILERFSAQQFPDLHSELNLSSLELGDSALYFCASSVATGRGLLRQPQHFGDGTRLSIL.

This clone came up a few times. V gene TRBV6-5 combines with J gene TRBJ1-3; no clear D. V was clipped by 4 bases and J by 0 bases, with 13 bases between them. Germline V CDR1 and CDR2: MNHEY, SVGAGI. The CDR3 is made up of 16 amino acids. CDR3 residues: CASSLNRPSSGNTIYF. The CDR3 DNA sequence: TGTGCCAGCAGTTTAAACCGACCATCCTCTGGAAACACCATATATTTT.

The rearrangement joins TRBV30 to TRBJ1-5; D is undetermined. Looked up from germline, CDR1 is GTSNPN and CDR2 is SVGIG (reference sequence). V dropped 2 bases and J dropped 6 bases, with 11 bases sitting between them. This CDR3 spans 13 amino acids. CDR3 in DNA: TGTGCCTGGAGTCCGGATCGGGGTCAGCCCCAGCATTTT. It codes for CAWSPDRGQPQHF.

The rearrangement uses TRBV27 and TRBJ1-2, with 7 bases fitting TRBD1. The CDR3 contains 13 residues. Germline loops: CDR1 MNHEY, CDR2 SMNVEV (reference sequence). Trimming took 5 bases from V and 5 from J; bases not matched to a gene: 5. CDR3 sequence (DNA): TGTGCCAGCAGTAGGACAGGAAATTATGGCTACACCTTC. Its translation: CASSRTGNYGYTF.

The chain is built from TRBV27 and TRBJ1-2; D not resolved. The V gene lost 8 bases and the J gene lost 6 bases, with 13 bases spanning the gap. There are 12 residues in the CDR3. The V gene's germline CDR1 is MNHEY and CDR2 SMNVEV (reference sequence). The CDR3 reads CASWGGQDGYTF. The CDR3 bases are TGTGCCAGCTGGGGTGGCCAGGATGGCTACACCTTC.

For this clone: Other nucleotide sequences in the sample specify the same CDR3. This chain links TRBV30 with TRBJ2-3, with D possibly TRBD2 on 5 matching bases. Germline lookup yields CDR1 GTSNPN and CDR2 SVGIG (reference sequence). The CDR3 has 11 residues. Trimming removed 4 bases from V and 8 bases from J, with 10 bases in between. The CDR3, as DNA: TGTGCCTGGACCCAAGGGAGTACGCAGTATTTT. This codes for CAWTQGSTQYF.

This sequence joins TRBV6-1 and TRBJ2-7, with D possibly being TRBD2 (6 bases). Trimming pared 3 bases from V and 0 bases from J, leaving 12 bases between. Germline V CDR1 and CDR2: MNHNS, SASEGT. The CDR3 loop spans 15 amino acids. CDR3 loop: CASSEGLLPSYEQYF. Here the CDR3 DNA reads TGTGCCAGCAGTGAGGGACTTTTGCCCTCCTACGAGCAGTACTTC.

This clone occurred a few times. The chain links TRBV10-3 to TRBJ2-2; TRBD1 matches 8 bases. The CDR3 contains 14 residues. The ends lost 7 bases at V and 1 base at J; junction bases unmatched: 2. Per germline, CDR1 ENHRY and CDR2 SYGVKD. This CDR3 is CAITDRVNTGELFF. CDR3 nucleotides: TGTGCCATCACGGACAGGGTGAACACCGGGGAGCTGTTTTTT.

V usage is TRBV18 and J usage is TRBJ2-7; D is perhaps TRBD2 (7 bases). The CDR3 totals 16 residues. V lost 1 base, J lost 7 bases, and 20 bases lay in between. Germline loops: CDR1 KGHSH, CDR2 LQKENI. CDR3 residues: CASSPRWRGGPQEQYF. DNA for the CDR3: TGTGCCAGCTCACCACGGTGGAGGGGGGGGCCTCAAGAGCAGTACTTC.

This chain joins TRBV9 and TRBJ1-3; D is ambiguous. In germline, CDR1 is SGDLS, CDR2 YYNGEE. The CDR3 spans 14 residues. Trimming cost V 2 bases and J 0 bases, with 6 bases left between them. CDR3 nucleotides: TGTGCCAGCAGCGTCGACCTCTCTGGAAACACCATATATTTT. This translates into CASSVDLSGNTIYF.

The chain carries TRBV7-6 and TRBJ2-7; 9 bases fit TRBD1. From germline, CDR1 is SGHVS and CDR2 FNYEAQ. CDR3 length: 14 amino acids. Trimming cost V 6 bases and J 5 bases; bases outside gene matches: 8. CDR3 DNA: TGTGCCAGCAGTACCGGGACAGGGTACGACGAGCAGTACTTC. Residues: CASSTGTGYDEQYF.

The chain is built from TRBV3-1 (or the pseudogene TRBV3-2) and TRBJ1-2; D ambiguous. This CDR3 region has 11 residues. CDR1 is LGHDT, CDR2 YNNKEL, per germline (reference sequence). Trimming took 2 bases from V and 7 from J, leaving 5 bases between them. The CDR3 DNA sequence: TGTGCCAGCAGCCAATCGTTTGGCTACACCTTC. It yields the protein CASSQSFGYTF.

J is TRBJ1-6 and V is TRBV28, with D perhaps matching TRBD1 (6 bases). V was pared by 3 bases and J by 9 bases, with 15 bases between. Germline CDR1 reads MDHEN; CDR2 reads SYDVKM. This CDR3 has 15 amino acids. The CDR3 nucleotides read TGTGCCAGCAGTTTGGGGGGGGGACATCTTTCACCCCTCCACTTT. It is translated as CASSLGGGHLSPLHF.

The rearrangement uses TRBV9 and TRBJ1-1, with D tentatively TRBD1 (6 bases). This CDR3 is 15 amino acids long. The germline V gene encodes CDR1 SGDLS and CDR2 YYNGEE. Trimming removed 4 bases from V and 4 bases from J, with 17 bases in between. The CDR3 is CASSSGQTKSTEAFF. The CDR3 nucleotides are TGTGCCAGCAGCTCTGGACAGACAAAATCCACTGAAGCTTTCTTT.